This TCR beta chain was sequenced in a study of ipilimumab plus nivolumab after autologous stem cell transplantation. Study-level background: Typical patient got four to six ipilimumab doses and about eight nivolumab doses (median).

Measured with immunoSEQ multiplex PCR; TCRdb has only the in-frame clones, and not every one. The sample has some 41,000 clones; over 90% are singletons. Study results and caveats: Per the authors, repertoire, Treg and microbiota data justify further study.

Germline values: CDR1 SGDLS, CDR2 YYNGEE. This CDR3 is built from 18 residues. J was trimmed by 3 bases and V by 4 bases; bases with no gene match: 16. Note on this clone: Antigen specificity is unknown.

This receptor was obtained from a male donor with multiple myeloma. V gene TRBV9 combines with J gene TRBJ1-1, with 9 positions matching TRBD1. The sequencing here drew on PBMCs, taken in a trial of ipilimumab plus nivolumab as post-transplant consolidation. The CDR3 is CASSRSLDRGTLDTEAFF. In nucleotides, the CDR3 is TGTGCCAGCAGCCGCTCATTGGACAGGGGAACGTTGGACACTGAAGCTTTCTTT.